A single sample gave rise to the 3 T cell receptor beta chains below, sequenced in a study of Graves' ophthalmopathy and Graves' hyperthyroidism. From RNA, the CDR3 regions of TCR beta chains were amplified and sequenced. HTBI-primed RT-PCR formed the first round, and a multiplex PCR formed the second. In TCRdb, the multiplex PCR reads were re-called with MiXCR into one record per CDR3 protein. The sample records 620,000 or so distinct CDR3 sequences, 22% being singletons. The sequencing input was peripheral blood. These receptors originate from a woman aged 18-30 years with stable Graves' hyperthyroidism. Some clones in this sample may be carry-over from other donors' samples.

The table lists this clonotype with many counts. The chain joins TRBV19 to TRBJ2-2, with 8 bases matching TRBD1. Per germline, CDR1 LNHDA and CDR2 SQIVND (reference sequence). The junction had 5 bases not matched to a gene; V was cut back by 5 bases and J by 6 bases. This CDR3 comprises 14 residues. DNA for the CDR3: TGTGCCAGTAGTGTCGACAGGGGCCCCGGGGAGCTGTTTTTT. This encodes CASSVDRGPGELFF.

V usage is TRBV6-1 and J usage is TRBJ1-1; D is unclear. CDR1 MNHNS and CDR2 SASEGT come from the germline V gene. V was shortened by 7 bases and J by 0 bases, with 15 bases between the two germline ends. This CDR3 is built from 15 residues. CDR3 sequence reads: CASNTVYLMNTEAFF. CDR3 bases: TGTGCCAGCAATACGGTCTACCTCATGAACACTGAAGCTTTCTTT.

This clonotype was picked up a small number of times. This could be a read error, since a much larger clone is one nucleotide away. This chain links TRBV18 with TRBJ2-5; either TRBD1 or TRBD2 may fit D (6 bases each). This CDR3 has 15 residues. Germline values: CDR1 KGHSH, CDR2 LQKENI. Trimming shortened V by 0 bases and J by 4 bases, and 12 bases separated the two germline ends. CDR3 bases: TGTGCCAGCTCACCACCCTCCGGGGGCAGAGAGACCCAGTACTTC. It is translated as CASSPPSGGRETQYF.